The subject of this entry is one T cell receptor beta chain. What it binds is unknown. This entry is derived from a study of cytomegalovirus exposure and HLA in healthy donors. About the research overall: The same platform as the roughly 700 first-cohort repertoires was used for the roughly 130 validation repertoires, a later analysis reported.

Study-level points and caveats: Reports credit the classifier with highly specific, highly sensitive diagnosis of cytomegalovirus status.

Generated by immunoSEQ multiplex PCR, the TCRdb table keeps only in-frame clones and is missing some. The repertoire holds fewer than 400,000 clones, with roughly 87% as singletons. This TCR came from a man aged 30 to 45 in good health and CMV-seronegative. The specimen was PBMCs.

CDR3 loop: CASSLVQGGSYEQYF. CDR3 bases: TGCGCCAGCAGCTTGGTCCAGGGTGGGTCCTACGAGCAGTACTTC. The V gene is TRBV5-1, the J gene TRBJ2-7; tentatively, D is TRBD1 (5 bases). Per germline, CDR1 SGHRS and CDR2 YFSETQ. This CDR3 is 15 amino acids long. The V end was cut by 0 bases, the J end by 1 base, with 11 bases between.